This TCR beta chain was sequenced in a study of T cells after yellow fever vaccination. CDR1 and CDR2 from the germline V gene are DFQATT and SNEGSKA (reference sequence). The CDR3 is made up of 13 amino acids. Study-level points and caveats: Clones that expanded after primary vaccination mostly reappeared after the booster (roughly 96% CD4, 88% CD8). Although most clonotypes did not, a small share appeared in both CD4 and CD8 compartments. Though weaker, the secondary response peaked faster, on day 5 versus 15.

Researchers made TCR cDNA using 5'RACE template switching, and this step added a universal primer site and UMIs. TCRdb analysed the 5' RACE reads with MiXCR anew, one entry per CDR3 protein. The table has around 320,000 distinct CDR3 sequences, 8.7% seen once; the top ten hold about 3.7%. Remarks on this clonotype: Its antigen is not identified.

This sample comprised CD4+ T cells sorted from PBMCs, obtained 5 days after the yellow fever booster vaccination. This chain uses TRBV20-1 with TRBJ2-3; D perhaps matches TRBD2 (6 bases). This TCR came from a man aged 18-30 years who received the YFV17D yellow fever vaccine. The CDR3 DNA is TGCAGCCTACTGGCGGGATTCACAGATACGCAGTATTTT. It translates to CSLLAGFTDTQYF.